Below are 21 T cell receptor beta chains sequenced from a single sample in a study of OX40 agonist ivuxolimab in advanced cancers. This table comes from immunoSEQ multiplex PCR, and its TCRdb copy is limited to in-frame clones, with some not included. This table holds about 66,000 clones, around four fifths found once. The sequences come from CD4+ or CD8+ T cells sorted from blood, collected in a trial of the OX40 agonist ivuxolimab. These receptors all come from an adult with an advanced solid tumor such as melanoma, head and neck, liver or kidney cancer.

The chain couples TRBV27 to TRBJ2-7; 9 nucleotides align to TRBD1. Germline V lookup: CDR1 MNHEY, CDR2 SMNVEV (reference sequence). J gave up 1 base and V 0 bases, and 1 base lay outside the gene matches. The CDR3 length is 15 residues. Written as DNA, the CDR3 is TGTGCCAGCAGTTTATCGGGGACAGGGTCCTACGAGCAGTACTTC. Protein sequence: CASSLSGTGSYEQYF.

There are a few counts of this clone. V and J are TRBV28 and TRBJ2-7; D might be TRBD2 (5 bases). V lost 5 bases, J lost 2 bases, and 10 bases lay in between. The CDR3 runs 13 residues. The germline V gene has CDR1 MDHEN and CDR2 SYDVKM. CDR3 sequence (DNA): TGTGCCAGCAGTCCAACGGGGACCTACGAGCAGTACTTC. Residues: CASSPTGTYEQYF.

V gene TRBV29-1 combines with J gene TRBJ2-7; TRBD2 is a possible D gene (5 bases). V was trimmed by 3 bases and J by 7 bases, leaving 10 bases between them. The germline V gene has CDR1 SQVTM and CDR2 ANQGSEA. The CDR3 extends over 11 amino acids. The DNA for the CDR3 is TGCAGCGTTGAGATCAGGAGGGAGCAGTACTTC. It specifies CSVEIRREQYF.

This chain joins TRBV6-5 and TRBJ2-5; the D gene is possibly TRBD1 (5 bases). V was shortened by 6 bases and J by 2 bases, with 16 bases between the two germline ends. In germline, CDR1 is MNHEY, CDR2 SVGAGI. The CDR3 contains 15 residues. The CDR3 DNA reads as TGTGCCAGCAGGAGGTCCTGGACAAAACAAGAGACCCAGTACTTC. It translates to CASRRSWTKQETQYF.

The J gene is TRBJ1-2, the V gene TRBV7-2, with a possible D match to TRBD1 (6 bases). Trimming pared 4 bases from V and 6 bases from J, leaving 18 bases between. Per the germline V gene, CDR1 is SGHTA and CDR2 is FQGNSA. CDR3 length equals 15 residues. CDR3 in DNA: TGTGCCAGCAGCTCTCCCCCACAGGGTCTGAATGGCTACACCTTC. As protein: CASSSPPQGLNGYTF.

CDR3 sequence (DNA): TGTGCCAGCAGCTTAGTGATAGCGGGAGTTCGGGAGCAGTACTTC. Its translation: CASSLVIAGVREQYF. This sequence joins TRBV7-2 and TRBJ2-7; 9 bases align to TRBD2. Germline lookup yields CDR1 SGHTA and CDR2 FQGNSA. This CDR3 is 15 amino acids long. With 1 base clipped from V and 7 bases from J, the junction kept 8 bases outside the gene matches.

J is TRBJ2-1 and V is TRBV7-3; 9 bases are shared with TRBD2. The CDR3 extends over 15 amino acids. The germline gives CDR1 SGHTA, CDR2 FQGTGA. V lost 2 bases, J lost 5 bases, and 4 bases stayed unmatched. The CDR3 reads CASSLRLAGNNEQFF. CDR3 coding DNA: TGTGCCAGCAGCTTACGTCTAGCGGGGAACAATGAGCAGTTCTTC.

The gene calls are TRBV19 and TRBJ1-3; no firm D call. This CDR3 has 13 residues. Germline-derived CDR1 and CDR2 are LNHDA and SQIVND (reference sequence). The V end lost 10 bases, the J end lost 1 base, and 11 bases lay between the germline ends. CDR3 sequence: CATRGLSGNTIYF. CDR3 DNA sequence: TGTGCCACCAGAGGCCTTTCTGGAAACACCATATATTTT.

V and J are TRBV19 and TRBJ2-2; either TRBD1 or TRBD2 may supply D (5 bases each). Germline-derived CDR1 and CDR2 are LNHDA and SQIVND (reference sequence). V lost 9 bases, J lost 6 bases, and 23 bases lay in between. The CDR3 spans 16 residues. The CDR3 sequence: CARIEAWGLLAGELFF. CDR3 sequence (DNA): TGTGCCAGGATCGAGGCTTGGGGGTTGTTGGCCGGGGAGCTGTTTTTT.

The gene calls are TRBV5-6 and TRBJ2-3; D may be TRBD2 (6 bases). Trimming stripped 4 bases from V and 0 bases from J, with 15 bases between. The length of the CDR3 is 16 residues. Germline-derived CDR1 and CDR2 are SGHDT and YYEEEE. The CDR3 DNA sequence: TGTGCCAGCAGCGACCAGCGGGTTTCTAGCACAGATACGCAGTATTTT. Encoded protein: CASSDQRVSSTDTQYF.

The genes are TRBV7-2 and TRBJ2-3; tentative D call: TRBD2 (6 bases). Germline values: CDR1 SGHTA, CDR2 FQGNSA. This CDR3 region has 11 residues. Trimming took 7 bases from V and 11 from J, leaving 13 bases between them. DNA of the CDR3: TGTGCCAGCACAACGGGAGTATGGCAGTATTTT. Residues: CASTTGVWQYF.

This chain uses TRBV28 with TRBJ1-1; unclear D gene. The CDR3 length is 12 residues. Germline CDR1 reads MDHEN; CDR2 reads SYDVKM. Deletions cut 3 bases from V and 3 bases from J, with 5 bases between. CDR3 nucleotides: TGTGCCAGCAGTTTTGAGGACACTGAAGCTTTCTTT. It encodes CASSFEDTEAFF. The full variable domain, completed using reference TRBV28 and TRBJ1-1, is DVKVTQSSRYLVKRTGEKVFLECVQDMDHENMFWYRQDPGLGLRLIYFSYDVKMKEKGDIPEGYSVSREKKERFSLILESASTNQTSMYLCASSFEDTEAFFGQGTRLTVV.

The genes are TRBV7-2 and TRBJ2-7; 12 nucleotides align to TRBD2. Germline assignment: CDR1 SGHTA and CDR2 FQGNSA. The V gene end was trimmed by 4 bases and the J gene end by 5 bases; junction bases not matched to a gene: 9. This CDR3 region has 16 residues. The CDR3 coding sequence is TGTGCCAGCAGCTCTGGACTAGCGGGAATTCTGCACGAGCAGTACTTC. This codes for CASSSGLAGILHEQYF.

This rearrangement joins TRBV28 to TRBJ1-1; D is ambiguous. The V end was cut by 6 bases, the J end by 4 bases, with 15 bases between. CDR3 size: 14 residues. Germline assignment: CDR1 MDHEN and CDR2 SYDVKM. CDR3 in amino acids: CASSRRLVTTEAFF. CDR3 coding DNA: TGTGCCAGCAGCCGCCGGTTAGTGACCACTGAAGCTTTCTTT.

CDR3 DNA sequence: TGTGCCAGCTCACCGCGAGGACAGGGGGCGGGTGAAAAACTGTTTTTT. It is translated as CASSPRGQGAGEKLFF. The J gene is TRBJ1-4, the V gene TRBV18; 11 bases map to TRBD1. The V gene end was trimmed by 3 bases and the J gene end by 7 bases; junction bases not matched to a gene: 7. Germline V gene data show CDR1 as KGHSH and CDR2 as LQKENI. The CDR3 extends over 16 amino acids.

The genes are TRBV10-2 and TRBJ2-7; 8 bases agree with TRBD1. This CDR3 is 14 amino acids long. V was pared by 6 bases and J by 4 bases, with 8 bases of the junction left unmatched. Per the germline V gene, CDR1 is WSHSY and CDR2 is SAAADI. DNA for the CDR3: TGCGCCAGCAGGGACGGACAGGGCCTATACGAGCAGTACTTC. It codes for CASRDGQGLYEQYF.

The chain employs TRBV6-5 and TRBJ2-7; the match to TRBD1 covers 7 bases. Germline loops: CDR1 MNHEY, CDR2 SVGAGI. V lost 6 bases, J lost 0 bases, and 2 bases stayed unmatched. CDR3 length equals 13 residues. CDR3 DNA: TGTGCCAGCAGGGGACAGACCTCCTACGAGCAGTACTTC. Amino acids: CASRGQTSYEQYF.

The CDR3 DNA sequence: TGTGCCAGCAACCCGACTAGCGGGAGAAAAGGTGAGCAGTTCTTC. Its protein product is CASNPTSGRKGEQFF. The J gene is TRBJ2-1, the V gene TRBV14; 12 bases are a match to TRBD2. Germline V gives CDR1 SGHDN, CDR2 FVKESK. The ends lost 7 bases at V and 9 bases at J; junction bases unmatched: 10. The CDR3 is 15 residues long.

This sequence joins TRBV18 and TRBJ2-1; 11 bases map to TRBD2. There are 15 residues in the CDR3. Germline CDR1 KGHSH, CDR2 LQKENI. With V trimmed by 1 base and J by 6 bases, 2 bases remained unmatched. CDR3 bases: TGTGCCAGCTCACCACGGCTAGCGGGAGGCAATGAGCAGTTCTTC. This encodes CASSPRLAGGNEQFF.

This chain connects TRBV19 to TRBJ1-2; D ambiguous. Looked up from germline, CDR1 is LNHDA and CDR2 is SQIVND (reference sequence). V gave up 11 bases and J gave up 4 bases, with 14 bases separating them. CDR3 length equals 12 residues. CDR3 amino acids: CAGRNRIYGYTF. The CDR3 bases are TGTGCCGGGAGGAACAGAATCTATGGCTACACCTTC.

The chain is built from TRBV11-2 and TRBJ2-3; D call uncertain. Germline CDR1 SGHAT, CDR2 FQNNGV. Trimming left V 1 base short and J 0 bases short, with 2 bases between. CDR3 length: 13 residues. The DNA of the CDR3 is TGTGCCAGCAGCTTAGCCAGCACAGATACGCAGTATTTT. Translated: CASSLASTDTQYF. Supplemented by reference TRBV11-2 and TRBJ2-3, the full variable domain reads EAGVAQSPRYKIIEKRQSVAFWCNPISGHATLYWYQQILGQGPKLLIQFQNNGVVDDSQLPKDRFSAERLKGVDSTLKIQPAKLEDSAVYLCASSLASTDTQYFGPGTRLTVL.